This record looks at one T cell receptor beta chain sequence and its context. Antigen unknown. The sample comes from a study of OX40 agonist ivuxolimab in advanced cancers. Only in-frame clones appear in the TCRdb table, and some are missing; sequencing was by immunoSEQ multiplex PCR. This table holds tens of thousands of clones, roughly 91% found once. The V and J ends lost 2 bases and 0 bases respectively, with 22 bases between them. Germline CDR1 LGHNA, CDR2 YNFKEQ. The CDR3 length is 19 residues. General study results and limits: CD4+ and CD8+ blood T cells expanded clonally by week 6 at 0.1 to 3.0 mg/kg.

The sequence came from an adult with an advanced solid tumor such as melanoma, head and neck, liver or kidney cancer. The source material was CD4+ or CD8+ T cells sorted from blood, sampled in a trial of the OX40 agonist ivuxolimab. The chain is built from TRBV4-2 and TRBJ1-1, with a weak D call TRBD1 (5 bases). The CDR3 DNA is TGTGCCAGCAGCCAATCCCTTTTTGAGAAGGGGCAAATGAACACTGAAGCTTTCTTT. It codes for CASSQSLFEKGQMNTEAFF.